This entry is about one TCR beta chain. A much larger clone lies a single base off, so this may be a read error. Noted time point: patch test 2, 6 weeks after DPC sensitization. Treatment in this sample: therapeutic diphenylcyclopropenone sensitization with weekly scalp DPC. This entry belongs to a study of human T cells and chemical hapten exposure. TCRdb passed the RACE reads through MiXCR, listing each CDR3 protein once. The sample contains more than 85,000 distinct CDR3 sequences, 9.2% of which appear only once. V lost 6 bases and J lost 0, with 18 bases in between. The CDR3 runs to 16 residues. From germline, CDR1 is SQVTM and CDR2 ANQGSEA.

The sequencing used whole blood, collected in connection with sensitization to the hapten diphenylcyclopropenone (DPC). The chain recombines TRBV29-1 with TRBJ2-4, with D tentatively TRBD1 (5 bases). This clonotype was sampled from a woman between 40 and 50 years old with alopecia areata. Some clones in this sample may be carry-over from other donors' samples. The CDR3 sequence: CSVAPQGLPAKNIQYF. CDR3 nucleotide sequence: TGCAGCGTGGCACCCCAGGGTTTACCAGCCAAAAACATTCAGTACTTC.